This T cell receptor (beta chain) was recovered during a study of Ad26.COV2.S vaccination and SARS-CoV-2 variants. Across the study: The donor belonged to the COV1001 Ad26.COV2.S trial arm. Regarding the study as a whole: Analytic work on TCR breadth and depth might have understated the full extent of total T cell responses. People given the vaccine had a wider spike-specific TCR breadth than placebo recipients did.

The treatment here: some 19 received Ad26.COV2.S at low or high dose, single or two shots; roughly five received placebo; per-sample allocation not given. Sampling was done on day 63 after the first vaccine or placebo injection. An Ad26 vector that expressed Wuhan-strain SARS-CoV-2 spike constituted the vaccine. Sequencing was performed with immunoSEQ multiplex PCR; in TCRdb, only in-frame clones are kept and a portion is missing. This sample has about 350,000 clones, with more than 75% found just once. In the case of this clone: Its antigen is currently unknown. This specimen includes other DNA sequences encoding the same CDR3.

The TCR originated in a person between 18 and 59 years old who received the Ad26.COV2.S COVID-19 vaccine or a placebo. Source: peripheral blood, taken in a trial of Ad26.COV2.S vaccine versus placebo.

The DNA of the CDR3 is TGTGCCAGCAGCCTCGCGGGGTCCTACGAGCAGTACTTC. Protein: CASSLAGSYEQYF. The chain recombines TRBV11-3 with TRBJ2-7; tentatively, D is TRBD2 (6 bases). Germline assignment: CDR1 SGHNT and CDR2 YENEEA. This CDR3 is built from 13 residues. Trimming cost V 5 bases and J 1 base, with 9 bases left between them.